This T cell receptor beta chain was retrieved from a study of blood T cell repertoires in COVID-19. Clones were read by immunoSEQ multiplex PCR, and TCRdb kept only the in-frame ones, dropping some. The sample records roughly 110,000 clones, 65% to 80% being singletons. Specimen: peripheral blood. The receptor's source is a man in his sixties or seventies with acute or convalescent COVID-19.

CDR3 bases: TGTGCCAGTAGTTACAGGGAAGTGAACACTGAAGCTTTCTTT. Translating it yields CASSYREVNTEAFF. The chain carries TRBV19 and TRBJ1-1, with a tentative D call TRBD1 (6 bases). The V end lost 5 bases, the J end lost 0 bases, and 10 bases lay between the germline ends. CDR1 and CDR2 from the germline V gene are LNHDA and SQIVND (reference sequence). This CDR3 has 14 amino acids.